These T cell receptor beta chains were read from a single sample in a study of pediatric ulcerative colitis. Sequenced by immunoSEQ multiplex PCR; TCRdb stores in-frame clones only, minus some. This table holds 65,000 or so clones, 86% found once. The specimen sequenced was blood. Receptors originate from a boy aged 5 to 17 with severe ulcerative colitis. Each CDR3 is given with its conserved first and last residue. A D gene is named only where the DNA matches it firmly. Clone size is stated in some rows and not others, as once, few, many or a class when expanded.

.	TRBV6-6	TRBJ1-1	.	CASSYETGFTEAFF	TGTGCCAGCAGTTACGAGACGGGGTTCACTGAAGCTTTCTTT
.	TRBV11-1	TRBJ2-2	.	CASSSEGAGELFF	TGTGCCAGCAGCTCCGAGGGGGCCGGGGAGCTGTTTTTT
TRBD1	TRBV19	TRBJ1-2	.	CASSTVGQGVSYTF	TGTGCCAGTAGTACTGTAGGACAGGGTGTTTCCTACACCTTC
.	TRBV7-9	TRBJ1-1	.	CASSFPGRDGNTEAFF	TGTGCCAGCAGCTTTCCTGGGAGGGATGGAAACACTGAAGCTTTCTTT
TRBD2	TRBV29-1	TRBJ2-1	.	CSVALLAGEDNEQFF	TGCAGCGTTGCCCTTCTAGCGGGGGAAGACAATGAGCAGTTCTTC
TRBD2	TRBV29-1	TRBJ2-7	.	CSVGTSGRYNISYEQYF	TGCAGCGTGGGGACTAGCGGGAGGTACAATATTTCCTACGAGCAGTACTTC
.	TRBV6-1	TRBJ1-5	.	CASSDPGQGSNQPQHF	TGTGCCAGCAGTGATCCAGGGCAGGGAAGCAATCAGCCCCAGCATTTT
.	TRBV7-3	TRBJ2-7	few	CASSLYAGPSYEQYF	TGTGCCAGCAGCTTATACGCGGGCCCCTCCTACGAGCAGTACTTC
TRBD2	TRBV4-2	TRBJ2-2	.	CASSQGLAGFTSTGELFF	TGTGCCAGCAGCCAAGGACTAGCGGGATTCACGAGCACCGGGGAGCTGTTTTTT
.	TRBV21-1	TRBJ1-1	.	CASSKKGRALAGVDSRDTEAFF	TGTGCCAGCAGCAAGAAGGGCAGGGCCCTCGCCGGAGTTGACTCCCGGGACACTGAAGCTTTCTTT
.	TRBV18	TRBJ1-1	.	CASSPVEGTTEAFF	TGTGCCAGCTCACCGGTAGAGGGAACCACTGAAGCTTTCTTT
TRBD2	TRBV4-1	TRBJ2-3	.	CASSQVPRGGLAGSTDTQYF	TGCGCCAGCAGCCAAGTTCCAAGGGGGGGGCTAGCGGGATCCACAGATACGCAGTATTTT
TRBD1	TRBV5-1	TRBJ1-4	.	CASSPGQGWGKNEKLFF	TGCGCCAGCAGCCCAGGACAGGGCTGGGGAAAAAATGAAAAACTGTTTTTT
.	TRBV6-5	TRBJ2-7	.	CASSYDSYSRSYEQYF	TGTGCCAGCAGTTACGATTCGTATAGTAGAAGCTACGAGCAGTACTTC
.	TRBV23-1	TRBJ1-2	.	CASSQSCRQLTPYGYTF	TGCGCCAGCAGTCAATCATGTCGGCAGCTGACACCCTATGGCTACACCTTC
.	TRBV6-1	TRBJ2-7	.	CASSGGDSSYEQYF	TGTGCCAGCAGTGGTGGAGACTCCTCCTACGAGCAGTACTTC
TRBD2	TRBV7-9	TRBJ2-3	.	CASSPVAGGADTQYF	TGTGCCAGCAGCCCCGTAGCGGGAGGGGCAGATACGCAGTATTTT
TRBD1	TRBV25-1	TRBJ2-7	.	CASSETDRDKSEQYF	TGTGCCAGCAGTGAAACGGACAGGGACAAATCCGAGCAGTACTTC
.	TRBV11-3	TRBJ2-1	.	CASSALGGALNNEQFF	TGTGCCAGCAGCGCCTTGGGGGGGGCACTGAACAATGAGCAGTTCTTC
.	TRBV2	TRBJ1-3	.	CATGSPRAQYF	TGTGCCACAGGATCGCCCCGCGCTCAATATTTT
.	TRBV4-1	TRBJ2-7	few	CASSHVTGLGTYEQYF	TGCGCCAGCAGCCACGTTACAGGGTTAGGGACCTACGAGCAGTACTTC
TRBD1	TRBV19	TRBJ1-2	.	CASATGVVGYTF	TGTGCCAGTGCCACAGGGGTCGTTGGCTACACCTTC
.	TRBV27	TRBJ1-1	.	CASSLLGAGPTMNTEAFF	TGTGCCAGCAGTTTATTGGGAGCAGGGCCGACGATGAACACTGAAGCTTTCTTT
.	TRBV2	TRBJ2-7	.	CASSPGFYEQYF	TGTGCCAGCAGTCCGGGTTTTTACGAGCAGTACTTC
.	TRBV2	TRBJ2-6	.	CARTTSETPSGANVLTF	TGTGCCAGAACAACGAGCGAGACACCATCTGGGGCCAACGTCCTGACTTTC
TRBD1	TRBV7-2	TRBJ1-5	.	CASSLAAGGFNQPQHF	TGTGCCAGCAGTTTAGCCGCAGGGGGCTTCAATCAGCCCCAGCATTTT
TRBD1	TRBV5-6	TRBJ1-1	.	CASSQGAGTEAFF	TGTGCCAGCAGCCAGGGGGCCGGGACTGAAGCTTTCTTT
TRBD2	TRBV7-6	TRBJ2-7	.	CASSSSGLPYEQYF	TGTGCCAGCAGCTCTAGCGGACTACCCTACGAGCAGTACTTC
.	TRBV5-6	TRBJ2-7	.	CASSLVASGSDRFF	.
TRBD1	TRBV2	TRBJ1-2	.	CASDDPLSDRFNF	TGTGCCAGCGATGACCCTTTATCGGACAGGTTTAACTTC
.	TRBV5-1	TRBJ2-1	.	CASRSVPSYNEQFF	TGCGCCAGCAGGTCTGTACCATCCTACAATGAGCAGTTCTTC
.	TRBV27	TRBJ2-5	.	CASVRETQYF	TGTGCCAGCGTCCGAGAGACCCAGTACTTC
.	TRBV21-1	TRBJ2-7	.	CASSKVGLAGSYEQYF	TGTGCCAGCAGCAAGGTGGGACTAGCGGGGTCCTACGAGCAGTACTTC
TRBD2	TRBV27	TRBJ2-2	.	CASRISGGTGELFF	TGTGCCAGCCGAATTAGCGGGGGAACCGGGGAGCTGTTTTTT
.	TRBV15	TRBJ2-1	.	CATSRDVSSYNEQFF	TGTGCCACCAGCAGGGACGTCAGCTCCTACAATGAGCAGTTCTTC
.	TRBV19	TRBJ1-1	few	CASRSLPGTGRNTEAFF	TGTGCCAGTCGTTCCCTACCCGGGACCGGGAGGAACACTGAAGCTTTCTTT
TRBD1	TRBV6-5	TRBJ1-4	.	CASSYLGQNNEKLFF	TGTGCCAGCAGTTACTTGGGACAGAATAATGAAAAACTGTTTTTT
TRBD1	TRBV11-2	TRBJ1-2	.	CASSLEPTGSYGYTF	TGTGCCAGCAGCTTAGAGCCGACAGGGAGTTATGGCTACACCTTC
.	TRBV29-1	TRBJ2-7	.	CSVAAGTTYEQYF	TGCAGCGTTGCCGCGGGAACGACATACGAGCAGTACTTC
.	TRBV7-2	TRBJ2-5	.	CASSKSRDSIWVDF	TGTGCCAGCAGCAAATCCCGGGACTCCATTTGGGTTGACTTC
.	TRBV6-1	TRBJ1-1	.	CASSSYVNTEAFF	TGTGCCAGCAGTAGTTATGTGAACACTGAAGCTTTCTTT
TRBD1	TRBV5-6	TRBJ2-5	few	CASSSRTGRTQYF	TGTGCCAGCAGCTCAAGGACAGGTCGGACCCAGTACTTC
TRBD1	TRBV19	TRBJ2-2	.	CASDRGGNTGELFF	TGTGCCAGTGACAGGGGAGGGAACACCGGGGAGCTGTTTTTT
.	TRBV27	TRBJ2-7	.	CASRTLLRDHYEQYF	TGTGCCAGCAGGACCCTCTTGCGGGATCACTACGAGCAGTACTTC
.	TRBV10-3	TRBJ1-3	.	CAISEDIYSGNTIYF	TGTGCCATCAGTGAGGACATCTACTCTGGAAACACCATATATTTT
TRBD2	TRBV7-9	TRBJ2-2	.	CASSLEVRGSYTGELFF	TGTGCCAGCAGCTTAGAGGTTCGCGGGAGTTACACCGGGGAGCTGTTTTTT
TRBD2	TRBV29-1	TRBJ2-1	.	CSVRLAGVEQFF	TGCAGCGTTCGACTAGCGGGAGTTGAGCAGTTCTTC
.	TRBV5-4	TRBJ2-7	.	CASSLAGSSYEQYF	TGTGCCAGCAGCTTGGCCGGGAGCTCCTACGAGCAGTACTTC
.	TRBV7-8	TRBJ1-4	.	CASSWGITGEKLFF	TGTGCCAGCAGCTGGGGGATTACGGGGGAAAAACTGTTTTTT
.	TRBV11-2	TRBJ2-6	.	CASSSWTTAGANVLTF	TGTGCCAGCAGCTCCTGGACTACAGCTGGGGCCAACGTCCTGACTTTC
TRBD2	TRBV29-1	TRBJ2-1	.	CSAGLAGINEQFF	TGCAGCGCAGGACTAGCGGGAATCAATGAGCAGTTCTTC
.	TRBV5-1	TRBJ2-7	.	CASSLTGGRASYEQYF	TGCGCCAGCAGCTTGACCGGGGGCAGGGCGTCCTACGAGCAGTACTTC
TRBD1	TRBV25-1	TRBJ1-1	.	CASSAPGQGTEAFF	TGTGCCAGCAGTGCTCCGGGACAGGGGACTGAAGCTTTCTTT